A selection of T cell receptor beta chains follows, all from one sample in a study of blood T cell repertoires in COVID-19. Profiled with immunoSEQ multiplex PCR; TCRdb holds only in-frame clones, not every one. The profile covers more than 95,000 clones, with 91% appearing a single time and 5.5% to 7% taken by the ten largest. The sample taken for sequencing was peripheral blood. Every receptor here comes from a human donor in a cohort sampled during active COVID-19. The CDR3 runs from the conserved cysteine through the conserved F or W. The D gene is left open where the match is weak. Not every row has a clone size; where given, it reads once, few, many or a size class.

v_call	clone_size	j_call	cdr3_length	d_call	cdr3_aa	cdr3_nt
TRBV5-1	once	TRBJ1-2	15	.	CASSRKDTMNYGYTF	TGCGCCAGCAGCCGAAAGGACACCATGAACTATGGCTACACCTTC
TRBV19	once	TRBJ2-7	17	TRBD1	CASSIGTGTGHQWEQYF	TGTGCCAGTAGTATAGGCACCGGGACAGGCCATCAATGGGAGCAGTACTTC
TRBV19	.	TRBJ2-1	16	TRBD2	CASTGTSGSTYNEQFF	TGTGCCAGTACCGGGACTAGCGGTTCTACCTACAATGAGCAGTTCTTC
TRBV6-5	.	TRBJ2-1	15	TRBD1	CASSYSLQGGNEQFF	TGTGCCAGCAGTTACTCACTACAGGGGGGCAATGAGCAGTTCTTC
TRBV5-3	.	TRBJ1-4	14	.	CARSSGVLEEKLFF	TGTGCCAGAAGCTCAGGGGTACTAGAGGAAAAACTGTTTTTT
TRBV25-1	.	TRBJ1-5	14	.	CASRKFLVNQPQHF	TGTGCCAGCAGAAAATTCCTTGTAAATCAGCCCCAGCATTTT
TRBV30	.	TRBJ1-4	13	.	CAWTRDSNEKLFF	TGTGCCTGGACCCGGGACTCTAATGAAAAACTGTTTTTT
TRBV5-1	few	TRBJ2-3	14	.	CASSLEARTDTQYF	TGCGCCAGCAGCTTGGAAGCCCGAACAGATACGCAGTATTTT
TRBV19	.	TRBJ2-1	13	.	CASSRTVYNEQFF	TGTGCCAGTAGTAGGACAGTTTACAATGAGCAGTTCTTC
TRBV4-1	.	TRBJ2-2	15	.	CASSQDAGNTGELFF	TGCGCCAGCAGCCAAGATGCGGGAAACACCGGGGAGCTGTTTTTT
TRBV5-1	.	TRBJ2-3	16	.	CASSLPSGALLDTQYF	TGCGCCAGCAGCTTACCCTCAGGGGCCCTTTTAGATACGCAGTATTTT
TRBV30	.	TRBJ2-3	14	.	CAWSVLGGTDTQYF	TGTGCCTGGAGTGTGCTGGGCGGCACAGATACGCAGTATTTT
TRBV9	once	TRBJ2-1	13	.	CASSVSQGNEQFF	TGTGCCAGCAGCGTTTCACAGGGTAACGAGCAGTTCTTC
TRBV7-9	.	TRBJ2-7	11	.	CASSPLYEQYF	TGTGCCAGCAGCCCCCTATACGAGCAGTACTTC
TRBV7-9	.	TRBJ2-3	15	TRBD2	CASSLTSGGADTQYF	TGTGCCAGCAGCTTGACTAGCGGGGGGGCAGATACGCAGTATTTT
TRBV30	once	TRBJ1-2	17	.	CAWSVGGTQGPQDGYTF	TGTGCCTGGAGTGTAGGGGGTACCCAGGGGCCACAAGATGGCTACACCTTC
TRBV7-3	few	TRBJ2-7	13	.	CASSSHRGYEQYF	TGTGCCAGCAGCTCCCATCGCGGCTACGAGCAGTACTTC
TRBV5-4	.	TRBJ2-5	16	.	CASSSGQTGLQETQYF	TGTGCCAGCAGCTCCGGACAGACAGGTTTACAAGAGACCCAGTACTTC
TRBV5-5	.	TRBJ1-4	15	.	CASSSGGLTNEKLFF	TGTGCCAGCAGCTCGGGAGGTTTAACTAATGAAAAACTGTTTTTT
TRBV29-1	.	TRBJ2-2	17	TRBD2	CSVGWLPKGLNTGELFF	TGCAGCGTTGGGTGGTTGCCCAAGGGACTAAACACCGGGGAGCTGTTTTTT
TRBV11-2	.	TRBJ2-3	14	.	CASSLGASTDTQYF	TGTGCCAGCAGCTTAGGGGCTAGCACAGATACGCAGTATTTT
TRBV9	.	TRBJ1-2	15	.	CASSREGSLNYGYTF	TGTGCCAGCAGCCGTGAGGGATCCTTGAACTATGGCTACACCTTC
TRBV7-3	.	TRBJ2-1	15	.	CASSLNPSTYNEQFF	TGTGCCAGCAGCTTAAACCCGAGCACCTACAATGAGCAGTTCTTC
TRBV30	.	TRBJ2-3	14	TRBD2	CAWSVRAGGNTQYF	TGTGCCTGGAGTGTACGAGCGGGAGGAAATACGCAGTATTTT
TRBV6-5	.	TRBJ2-7	13	TRBD2	CASRTSGSPEQYF	TGTGCCAGCAGAACTAGCGGGTCTCCCGAGCAGTACTTC
TRBV5-4	.	TRBJ2-1	15	.	CASSWGTGVYNEQFF	TGTGCCAGCAGCTGGGGGACGGGAGTATATAATGAGCAGTTCTTC
TRBV28	.	TRBJ1-2	18	.	CASSLLVGGDGTRVGYTF	TGTGCCAGCAGTTTATTGGTCGGTGGCGACGGGACTCGGGTGGGCTACACCTTC
TRBV15	.	TRBJ1-3	15	.	CATSDRTDSGNTIYF	TGTGCCACCAGCGATCGGACAGACTCTGGAAACACCATATATTTT
TRBV2	.	TRBJ2-3	15	TRBD2	CASTLTSGDTDTQYF	TGTGCCAGTACCCTGACTAGCGGAGACACAGATACGCAGTATTTT
TRBV4-1	once	TRBJ2-1	15	TRBD2	CASSQVAGGYNEQFF	TGCGCCAGCAGCCAAGTGGCGGGAGGGTACAATGAGCAGTTCTTC
TRBV7-6	.	TRBJ1-1	15	.	CASSLAVGGGTEAFF	TGTGCCAGCAGCTTAGCGGTGGGGGGAGGCACTGAAGCTTTCTTT
TRBV5-1	.	TRBJ2-7	13	TRBD1	CASSWTGNYEQYF	TGCGCCAGCAGCTGGACAGGGAACTACGAGCAGTACTTC
TRBV7-2	.	TRBJ2-2	15	.	CASSSAHSNTGELFF	TGTGCCAGCAGCTCCGCCCACTCGAACACCGGGGAGCTGTTTTTT
TRBV14	once	TRBJ2-7	17	.	CASSQNGASDHSYEQYF	TGTGCCAGCAGCCAGAATGGTGCTAGCGATCACTCCTACGAGCAGTACTTC
TRBV6-6	.	TRBJ2-5	12	.	CASSYARETQYF	TGTGCCAGCAGTTACGCCAGGGAGACCCAGTACTTC
TRBV7-9	few	TRBJ1-6	14	.	CASSFLTGNSPLHF	TGTGCCAGCAGCTTTCTGACGGGGAATTCACCCCTCCACTTT
TRBV6-4	.	TRBJ1-2	15	TRBD1	CASTRERDSNYGYTF	TGTGCCAGCACCCGAGAGAGGGACAGCAACTATGGCTACACCTTC
TRBV7-9	.	TRBJ1-5	15	TRBD1	CASSAFGQGSGPQHF	TGTGCCAGCAGTGCTTTCGGACAGGGCTCGGGGCCCCAGCATTTT
TRBV5-4	.	TRBJ2-7	15	TRBD2	CASSSTGTSPYEQYF	TGTGCCAGCAGCTCTACCGGGACTAGCCCCTACGAGCAGTACTTC
TRBV7-9	.	TRBJ1-2	14	.	CASSLARGPYGYTF	TGTGCCAGCAGCTTAGCAAGGGGTCCCTATGGCTACACCTTC
TRBV5-8	.	TRBJ1-2	13	.	CASSLTNQDGYTF	TGTGCCAGCAGCTTAACAAATCAGGATGGCTACACCTTC
TRBV6-2/TRBV6-3	.	TRBJ2-7	15	.	CASSYGADPAYEQYF	TGTGCCAGCAGTTACGGGGCGGATCCTGCCTACGAGCAGTACTTC
TRBV7-8	.	TRBJ2-1	14	.	CASSWAGGANEQFF	TGTGCCAGCAGCTGGGCCGGCGGGGCCAATGAGCAGTTCTTC
TRBV4-3	.	TRBJ2-5	15	.	CASSQGTGIQETQYF	TGCGCCAGCAGCCAAGGTACGGGGATCCAAGAGACCCAGTACTTC
TRBV29-1	.	TRBJ1-2	14	TRBD1	CSVDKDRVGYGYTF	TGCAGCGTTGATAAAGACAGGGTAGGCTATGGCTACACCTTC
TRBV7-2	.	TRBJ2-2	15	TRBD1	CASRSQGLNTGELFF	TGTGCCAGCAGATCACAGGGGCTGAACACCGGGGAGCTGTTTTTT